One sample yielded the 17 T cell receptor beta chains listed below, sequenced in a study of blood T cells in healthy people across ages. Sample-barcoded 5' priming and a J-beta primer mix drove a second PCR of roughly 7 to 11 cycles. TCRdb recomputed calls from the 5' RACE reads with MiXCR, one row per CDR3 protein. This repertoire shows 800,000 to 950,000 distinct CDR3 sequences, about 44% found once; its top ten account for about an eighth. The specimen sequenced was blood. These TCRs come from a man younger than 45 in good health.

This clonotype came up once. The V and J genes are TRBV12-3 or TRBV12-4 and TRBJ2-5; no reliable D call. The J call may be faulty, since TRBJ2-7 better matches the DNA end. This CDR3 contains 15 residues. CDR3 protein: CASSSSGSTRYEQYF. DNA for the CDR3: TGTGCCAGCAGCTCGAGTGGGTCAACCCGCTACGAGCAGTACTTC.

The V gene is TRBV6-6, the J gene TRBJ2-5; 7 bases line up with TRBD1. The CDR3 runs 13 residues. The trim removed 7 bases at V and 5 bases at J, leaving 7 bases unmatched. Germline V lookup: CDR1 MNHNY, CDR2 SVGAGI (reference sequence). CDR3 sequence (DNA): TGTGCCAGCAAAGGCAGGGGGACGGAGACCCAGTACTTC. This codes for CASKGRGTETQYF.

Many counts were recorded for this clonotype. The chain couples TRBV20-1 to TRBJ2-4, with TRBD1 matching over 8 bases. The CDR3 has 14 residues. J gave up 3 bases and V 5 bases, and 6 bases lay outside the gene matches. Germline CDR1 and CDR2: DFQATT and SNEGSKA (reference sequence). The CDR3 DNA reads TGCAGTGCTCCACAACAGGGGGGCAAAAACATTCAGTACTTC. As protein: CSAPQQGGKNIQYF.

This clonotype was recorded a few times. V gene TRBV12-3 or TRBV12-4 combines with J gene TRBJ2-1; 7 nucleotides agree with TRBD2. This CDR3 region has 15 residues. V trimming: 2 bases; J trimming: 7 bases; junction bases outside the gene matches: 8. CDR3 sequence: CASSLSGAPTNEQFF. In DNA, the CDR3 is TGTGCCAGCAGTTTAAGCGGGGCCCCTACGAATGAGCAGTTCTTC.

The V and J genes are TRBV4-3 and TRBJ2-7; 7 bases are a match to TRBD2. J lost 2 bases, V lost 6 bases, and 10 bases had no gene match. The CDR3 runs 15 residues. Germline CDR1 LGHNA, CDR2 YSLEER. The CDR3 DNA reads as TGCGCCAGCAGTACTCGGGGGAGGGGAGCCTACGAGCAGTACTTC. Its translation: CASSTRGRGAYEQYF.

With respect to this clonotype: Germline is not matched at one junction end, which may reflect a read error. The V and J genes are TRBV27 and TRBJ2-4, with 10 bases aligning to TRBD1. TRBJ2-7 matches the DNA end more closely, so the J call is doubtful. The CDR3 runs to 15 residues. The germline V gene has CDR1 MNHEY and CDR2 SMNVEV (reference sequence). CDR3 nucleotide sequence: TGTGCCAACAGTTTGACAGGGGGCAGACCCTACGAGCAGTACTTC. It codes for CANSLTGGRPYEQYF.

The rearrangement links TRBV12-3 or TRBV12-4 to TRBJ2-7; 7 bases line up with TRBD1. The CDR3 length is 14 residues. V shed 6 bases and J 4 bases; nucleotides not matched to a gene: 9. Written as DNA, the CDR3 is TGTGCCAGCAGGAAACACAGGGGTTTTTACGAGCAGTACTTC. Residues: CASRKHRGFYEQYF.

The chain has TRBV29-1 and TRBJ2-2; D not resolved. The CDR3 runs 14 residues. Germline loops: CDR1 SQVTM, CDR2 ANQGSEA. V was cut by 3 bases and J by 1 base, with 9 bases left in between. The CDR3 nucleotides read TGCAGCGTTGATAAGGGAATGAACACCGGGGAGCTGTTTTTT. It specifies CSVDKGMNTGELFF.

The chain couples TRBV7-3 to TRBJ1-1; D is uncertain. Germline-derived CDR1 and CDR2 are SGHTA and FQGTGA. Trimming removed 6 bases from V and 1 base from J, with 9 bases in between. The CDR3 runs 13 residues. This CDR3 reads CASSSMGNTEAFF. CDR3 DNA: TGTGCCAGCAGTTCGATGGGGAACACTGAAGCTTTCTTT.

In this sample, this clonotype turned up many times. The rearrangement uses TRBV6-6 and TRBJ2-5; no firm D call. The V and J ends lost 6 bases and 5 bases respectively, with 7 bases between them. CDR3 size: 11 residues. Germline assignment: CDR1 MNHNY and CDR2 SVGAGI (reference sequence). The CDR3 loop is CASSRMETQYF. CDR3 DNA: TGTGCCAGCAGCCGCATGGAGACCCAGTACTTC.

This sequence joins TRBV11-3 and TRBJ2-4, with D possibly matching TRBD2 (5 bases). This CDR3 has 15 residues. Germline CDR1 is SGHNT and CDR2 is YENEEA. V lost 5 bases and J 4 bases, leaving 15 bases between the germline ends. The chain's CDR3 is CASSGRTGEKNIQYF. In DNA, the CDR3 is TGTGCCAGCAGCGGTAGGACCGGGGAGAAAAACATTCAGTACTTC.

There are a few counts of this clonotype. The chain uses TRBV20-1 and TRBJ2-5, with TRBD2 identical over 9 bases. This CDR3 is 14 amino acids long. Germline loops: CDR1 DFQATT, CDR2 SNEGSKA (reference sequence). Trimming at V came to 3 bases and at J to 11 bases, leaving 13 bases not matched to a gene. CDR3 in amino acids: CSASPRAGGSEQYF. The CDR3 DNA is TGCAGTGCTAGCCCACGAGCGGGGGGAAGTGAGCAGTACTTC.

This clonotype has only a few counts. The rearrangement links TRBV5-5 to TRBJ1-6; 9 bases fit TRBD1. Germline-derived CDR1 and CDR2 are SGHKS and YYEKEE (reference sequence). The CDR3 is 17 amino acids. J lost 3 bases, V lost 3 bases, and 7 bases had no gene match. The CDR3 sequence: CASSWPDRGDYNSPLHF. The CDR3 coding sequence is TGTGCCAGCAGCTGGCCAGACAGGGGGGACTATAATTCACCCCTCCACTTT.

In regard to this clonotype: The germline gene is not matched at one end of the junction; a read error may be the cause. CDR3 loop: CVSSLDREYEQYF. Here the CDR3 DNA reads TGCGTCAGCAGCTTGGACAGGGAGTACGAGCAGTACTTC. J is TRBJ2-7 and V is TRBV5-1; 8 bases are a match to TRBD1. This CDR3 has 13 amino acids. From germline, CDR1 is SGHRS and CDR2 YFSETQ.

As concerns this clonotype: Germline is not matched at one junction end, which may reflect a read error. The chain uses TRBV3-1 and TRBJ1-5, with D maybe TRBD1 (5 bases). Germline V gene data show CDR1 as LGHDT and CDR2 as YNNKEL (reference sequence). The CDR3 runs 13 residues. The CDR3 bases are TGTGCCAGCAGCCAAGCCTGGGGGAGGCCCAAGCATTTT. Its protein product is CASSQAWGRPKHF.

This clonotype was seen more than once but under ten times. V is TRBV28 and J is TRBJ2-1; TRBD2 aligns across 12 bases. Near its end, the DNA agrees better with TRBJ2-7, so the J call may be wrong. Germline V lookup: CDR1 MDHEN, CDR2 SYDVKM. The CDR3 contains 17 residues. CDR3 bases: TGTGCCAGCAGACTTCTAGCGGGGGGGCAGTCCTACAATGAGCAGTACTTC. As protein: CASRLLAGGQSYNEQYF.

This clonotype has just a few counts. V usage is TRBV6-5 and J usage is TRBJ2-1; 10 bases are shared with TRBD2. In germline, CDR1 is MNHEY, CDR2 SVGAGI. The V gene end was trimmed by 6 bases and the J gene end by 2 bases; junction bases not matched to a gene: 4. The CDR3 sequence is 15 residues long. The CDR3 region is CASSRTSGAYNEQFF. The DNA of the CDR3 is TGTGCCAGCAGCCGGACTAGCGGTGCCTACAATGAGCAGTTCTTC.